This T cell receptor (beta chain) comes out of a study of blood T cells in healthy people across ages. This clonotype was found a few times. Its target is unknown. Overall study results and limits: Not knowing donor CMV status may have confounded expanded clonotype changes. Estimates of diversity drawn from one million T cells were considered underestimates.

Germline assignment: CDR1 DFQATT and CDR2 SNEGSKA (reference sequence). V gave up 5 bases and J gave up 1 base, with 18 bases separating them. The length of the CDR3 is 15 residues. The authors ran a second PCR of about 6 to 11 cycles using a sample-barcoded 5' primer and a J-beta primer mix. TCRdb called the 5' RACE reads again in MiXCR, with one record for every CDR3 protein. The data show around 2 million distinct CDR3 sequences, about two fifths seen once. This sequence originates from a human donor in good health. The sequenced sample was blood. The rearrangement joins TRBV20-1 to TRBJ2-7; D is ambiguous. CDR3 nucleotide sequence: TGCAGTGCTCAGCGATCTGACACGCCGTCCTACGAGCAGTACTTC. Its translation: CSAQRSDTPSYEQYF.